Below, one TCR beta chain is given with its context. The data were taken from a study of blood T cell repertoires in COVID-19. About the research overall: Italy, Spain and the United States were the sources of the convalescent and acute COVID-19 samples. PBMCs, B-cell-depleted T cells, or T cells were the source of the cDNA or gDNA that made up the material.

Participant ages covered about 18 to 89 years across around 22 US areas. Two negative PCRs, clearance, or symptom resolution characterized the recovered Cohort 3 donors. This CDR3 region has 14 residues. Per germline, CDR1 MNHEY and CDR2 SVGEGT. Trimming removed 4 bases at V and 3 bases at J, with 7 bases between. Libraries were prepared by immunoSEQ multiplex PCR; TCRdb keeps only in-frame clonotypes and omits some of them. The sample holds about 180,000 clones, approximately 85% seen once. This clonotype was sampled from a man aged 35 to 55 who had recovered from COVID-19. Sequenced input: PBMCs or T cells enriched from blood (not recorded which). This rearrangement joins TRBV6-2 or TRBV6-3 to TRBJ2-6; D possibly corresponds to TRBD2 (5 bases). This chain's CDR3 is CASSWENGANVLTF. The CDR3 DNA follows: TGTGCCAGCAGTTGGGAGAATGGGGCCAACGTCCTGACTTTC.